This entry concerns a single TCR beta chain. No antigen is known for it. Base quality data are lacking; no much larger clone is found one base away. This entry is derived from a study of beta chain features in type 1 diabetes (dated by TCRdb to between 2017 and 2018). The study in broad terms: Mean age, gender distribution, total cell number and subset yield were not different between patients and healthy donors. A total of under 120,000,000 sorted cells were examined across all samples, and RNA yield correlated strongly with the number of cells per subset. In the study, TCRB repertoires of sorted circulating CD4+ T cell subsets from recently diagnosed type 1 diabetes patients were compared with those of matched healthy donors. Whereas all 28 donors provided naive and central memory subsets, regulatory and stem cell-like memory subsets were isolated from just 8 patients and about 8 healthy donors. Results and caveats for the whole study, not just this receptor: Because small numbers of individuals were included in the HLA sub-analyses, any influence of HLA type on TCRB rearrangement was left unresolved. Type 1 diabetes patients showed a moderate but significant shortening of TCRB CDR3 length in all four CD4+ subsets. Shorter templates might have been favored by PCR, but patient and control samples were amplified and corrected together, so both groups would have been affected equally by any skew. Sequencing cDNA rather than genomic DNA could over-represent highly expressing activated cells, although activation and CD3 levels did not differ between groups. Fewer insertions and more nucleotide deletions at VDJ recombination sites were observed in patients with type 1 diabetes, implying thymic rearrangement abnormalities. Naive, central memory and regulatory TCRB repertoires appeared more similar among patients than among healthy donors.

The entire amount of isolated RNA was reverse transcribed using the High Capacity cDNA Reverse Transcription Kit, so the sequenced TCRB transcripts were expressed ones. Deep immunoSEQ sequencing was performed on naive, central memory and regulatory T cell samples, with an average of roughly 3.3 million total reads per sample. Sorted cells were lysed in RLT buffer, and RNA was extracted using DNase-treated RNeasy Micro or Mini kits according to cell number. Each cell subset was processed separately to prevent cross-contamination, with patient and healthy donor samples processed together. TCRB sequences were amplified from cDNA with the immunoSEQ multiplex PCR, producing 87-bp fragments spanning the CDR3 region. Amplicons were sequenced on the Illumina HiSeq platform. As for how the authors treated the data: PCR bias was corrected computationally using synthetic template baselines, and reads within Hamming distance 2 were collapsed, with unmergeable singletons discarded. By aligning reads against IMGT, V, D and J genes, CDR3 length, and insertions or deletions at six rearrangement sites were assigned. Within each subset, clonotype counts were normalized to sorted cell number, after which true diversity and Gini coefficients were computed with the tcR R package. The overlap coefficient, calculated on TCRB nucleotide sequences, was used to quantify repertoire sharing. Out-of-frame TCRB sequences from naive cells were analyzed to stand in for the pre-selection repertoire. The immuneACCESS repertoire file appears here via TCRdb, limited to in-frame rearrangements. These files lack a portion of the clones; in checked studies, under half of the deficit traces to unresolved V genes, and the cause of the others is not known. V and J calls and clone size are those listed in that table; D and trimming were worked out from the DNA. Counted in this sample were roughly 290,000 clones; about 15% of them appeared once. The ten largest make up 0.015% to 0.019% of the sample.

As encoded in the germline V gene, CDR1 is SGHTA while CDR2 is FQGNSA. The trim is 5 bases for V and 2 bases for J, with a gap of 13 bases between the germline ends. The CDR3 holds 14 amino acids from the cysteine to the phenylalanine. The CDR3 DNA has 42 bases and is translated from base 1. Each donor gave one peripheral blood draw, averaging roughly 100 mL, which was collected into heparinised tubes. A BD FACSAria II was used to sort naive, central memory, regulatory and stem cell-like memory CD4+ T cells with a panel that included CD45RO, CCR7, CD25, CD127, CD95 and CD27. A purity above 95% was achieved for all sorted populations. Right away, PBMCs were isolated by Lymphoprep density gradient centrifugation and were stained directly, with no culture step. So that batch effects would be minimized, each experiment stained and sorted samples in pairs, pairing one healthy donor with one patient.

Sequenced sample: naive CD4+ T cells from blood. The sample's cell subset or site label, decoded: true naive CD4+ T cells. The receptor chain draws on TRBV7-2 and TRBJ2-7; TRBD1 is a weak D gene call, 6 bases matching. The TCR was taken from a man aged 18 to 30 with type 1 diabetes. The CDR3 here reads CASSLRQATYEQYF. DNA sequence: TGTGCCAGCAGCCTCAGACAGGCAACCTACGAGCAGTACTTC.